This entry describes one T cell receptor beta chain. Its target is not known. Every patient was affected by relapse after autologous stem cell transplantation, while exposure to brentuximab vedotin was not uniform. Patients showed best responses of complete response, partial response or progressive disease. The entry originates in a study of PD-1 blockade in classical Hodgkin lymphoma. The germline CDR1 and CDR2 sequences are LNHDA and SQIVND (reference sequence). The CDR3 consists of 15 residues. The V and J ends lost 4 bases and 4 bases, in that order; junction bases with no gene match: 5. Study conclusions and caveats: Healthy donors were reported to have higher baseline TCR diversity than newly diagnosed patients. The diversity seen at baseline in complete responders resembled that of newly diagnosed patients.

Generated by immunoSEQ multiplex PCR, the TCRdb table keeps only in-frame clones and is missing some. The sample has approximately 51,000 clones; over 60% are singletons. The input for sequencing was peripheral blood mononuclear cells (PBMCs), taken before the second cycle of nivolumab. V usage is TRBV19 and J usage is TRBJ2-7, with 12 bases matching TRBD1. The origin of this receptor is a human donor with classical Hodgkin lymphoma. The CDR3 is CASSRRGQGAYEQYF. The DNA of the CDR3 is TGTGCCAGTAGTAGAAGGGGACAGGGGGCATACGAGCAGTACTTC.